Listed below are T cell receptor beta chains from one sample, sequenced in a study of T-cell memory formation after mild COVID-19. TCRdb re-called the 5' RACE reads with MiXCR, one entry per CDR3 protein. The sample consists of 90,000 to 120,000 distinct CDR3 sequences, around an eighth of them appearing once. Sequenced input: PBMCs or a T cell subset sorted from them (not recorded which). The receptors were sampled from a man aged 18 to 35 who had mild COVID-19 (a few samples of this study predate the infection). Cell type and time point are not known. Each CDR3 is given with its conserved first and last residue. The order of the fields is J gene, V gene, D gene, clone size, CDR3 DNA, CDR3 protein. The D gene is left open where the match is weak. Only part of the rows carry a size: once, few, many, or a class if the clone is expanded.

TRBJ2-5	TRBV29-1	TRBD1	many	TGCAGCGTCGCAGGGACAGTAGGCCAAGAGACCCAGTACTTC	CSVAGTVGQETQYF
TRBJ2-3	TRBV7-2	NA	NA	TGTGCCAGCAGCTCGTGGGGTGACGAAACGTACCCCGCAGATACGCAGTATTTT	CASSSWGDETYPADTQYF
TRBJ1-4	TRBV7-9	TRBD1	few	TGTGCCAGCAGCCTTGACAGGGACCACGCTAATGAAAAACTGTTTTTT	CASSLDRDHANEKLFF
TRBJ2-1	TRBV9	NA	many	TGTGCCAGCAGCGTAGGTTCCGGCCTTAATGAGCAGTTCTTC	CASSVGSGLNEQFF
TRBJ2-1	TRBV2	NA	NA	TGTGCCAGCACCCGCCATGAGCAGTTCTTC	CASTRHEQFF
TRBJ1-5	TRBV12-3/TRBV12-4	NA	few	TGTGCCAGCAGTTTTGCGTTATGGGAGCCCCAGCATTTT	CASSFALWEPQHF
TRBJ2-3	TRBV24-1	TRBD2	few	TGTGCCACCACCGGCGGGGGGGCAGATACGCAGTATTTT	CATTGGGADTQYF
TRBJ1-2	TRBV12-5	NA	few	TGTGCTAGTGCCCCGGACACTCATGGCTACACCTTC	CASAPDTHGYTF
TRBJ1-1	TRBV27	NA	NA	TGTGCCAGCAGATTGGCCGGACTGAACACTGAAGCTTTCTTT	CASRLAGLNTEAFF
TRBJ1-4	TRBV6-5	NA	NA	TGTGCCAGCAGTTTTGGGAGTGGGGGGGATGAAAAACTGATTTTT	CASSFGSGGDEKLIF
TRBJ1-1	TRBV2	NA	NA	TGTGCCAGCAGGGGTCACGAAGGGCTGGACACTGAAGCTTTCTTT	CASRGHEGLDTEAFF
TRBJ1-3	TRBV2	NA	once	TGTGCCAGCAGTTCGTTTCTGCGTACATCCTCTGGAAACACCATATATTTT	CASSSFLRTSSGNTIYF
TRBJ2-5	TRBV20-1	TRBD2	many	TGCAGTGCCCAAGGACTAGCGGGGGGCTGGGAGACCCAGTACTTC	CSAQGLAGGWETQYF
TRBJ1-4	TRBV19	TRBD1	NA	TGTGCCAGTAGGGGACAGGGGCTCGAAAAACTGTTTTTT	CASRGQGLEKLFF
TRBJ2-5	TRBV29-1	NA	many	TGCAGCGTTGAGATGGGTCAAGAGACCCAGTACTTC	CSVEMGQETQYF
TRBJ1-1	TRBV7-9	NA	NA	TGTGCCAGCACCCCTGACAGGAAGAACACTGAAGCTTTCTTT	CASTPDRKNTEAFF
TRBJ2-2	TRBV4-1	NA	NA	TGCGCCACCCGCCAGGGGCGAAACGGGGAGCTGTTTTTT	CATRQGRNGELFF
TRBJ2-1	TRBV4-1	NA	few	TGCGCCAGCAGCCACCATGACAGGGAGCAGTTCTTC	CASSHHDREQFF
TRBJ2-1	TRBV12-5	TRBD2	few	TGTGCTAGTGGTTTGGTACGTAGCGGGGGTTGGAATGAGCAGTTCTTC	CASGLVRSGGWNEQFF
TRBJ2-3	TRBV5-1	NA	NA	TGCGCCAGCACCCCGACACCAACCGGAAGGACAGATACGCAGTATTTT	CASTPTPTGRTDTQYF
TRBJ1-2	TRBV4-1	NA	few	TGCGCCAGCAGCCAAGGTCTTCTCTATGGCTACACCTTC	CASSQGLLYGYTF
TRBJ1-5	TRBV20-1	TRBD1	NA	TGCAGTGCTACACTCGAGGGGGCCGGGGGGCCCCAGCATTTT	CSATLEGAGGPQHF
TRBJ1-1	TRBV4-1	TRBD1	NA	TGCGCCAGCAGCGCCCGACAGGGCCTGAACACTGAAGCTTTCTTT	CASSARQGLNTEAFF
TRBJ1-1	TRBV12-3/TRBV12-4	NA	many	TGTGCCAGCAGTTTGACCCCACCCGAAGCTTTCTTT	CASSLTPPEAFF
TRBJ2-7	TRBV4-2	NA	many	TGTGCCAGCAGCCAACCAGCCAACGAGCAGTACTTC	CASSQPANEQYF
TRBJ1-5	TRBV29-1	NA	NA	TGCAGCGCCCGGGACACTAATCAGCCCCAGCATTTT	CSARDTNQPQHF
TRBJ1-3	TRBV30	NA	few	TGTGCCCACCGGGGTGGAAACACCATATATTTT	CAHRGGNTIYF
TRBJ1-1	TRBV6-1	NA	NA	TGTGCCAGCATTAAGCCGGGCCCCGAAGCTTTCTTT	CASIKPGPEAFF
TRBJ1-1	TRBV12-3/TRBV12-4	NA	NA	TGTGCCAGCAGTTTGAGTGCTGGGAACACTGAAGCTTTCTTT	CASSLSAGNTEAFF
TRBJ2-7	TRBV5-4	NA	NA	TGTGCCAGCAACGAGGGCACAGCCGGGGAGCAGTACTTC	CASNEGTAGEQYF
TRBJ2-2	TRBV5-1	NA	many	TGCGCCAGCAGCTTGGTCCCCCGGGACCAAATGAACACCGGGGAGCTGTTTTTT	CASSLVPRDQMNTGELFF
TRBJ2-5	TRBV7-2	TRBD1	few	TGTGCCAGCAGCTTGTTAGAGACAGGGGTAGAGACCCAGTACTTC	CASSLLETGVETQYF
TRBJ2-2	TRBV12-3/TRBV12-4	NA	NA	TGTGCCAGCAGTCTCTTGGGGGCAGGGGAGCTGTTTTTT	CASSLLGAGELFF
TRBJ2-1	TRBV7-6	NA	few	TGTGCCAGCAGCTTAGAGGGGGTGACCCCCAGGGATGAGCAGTTCTTC	CASSLEGVTPRDEQFF
TRBJ2-3	TRBV9	NA	NA	TGTGCCAGCAGCGTAGTTTCCCGGGCCACAGATACGCAGTATTTT	CASSVVSRATDTQYF
TRBJ1-5	TRBV4-1	TRBD1	NA	TGCGCCAGCAGCCGGCAGGGGGGCAACAATCAGCCCCAGCATTTT	CASSRQGGNNQPQHF
TRBJ2-7	TRBV7-9	TRBD2	many	TGTGCCAGCAGGTCCACTAGCGGGGCCTCCTACGAGCAGTACTTC	CASRSTSGASYEQYF
TRBJ2-5	TRBV6-2/TRBV6-3	TRBD2	many	TGTGCCAGCAGTCGGTCCGGCGTAGCGGGCTTCCAAGAGACCCAGTACTTC	CASSRSGVAGFQETQYF
TRBJ2-3	TRBV6-2/TRBV6-3	TRBD2	few	TGTGCCAGCAACCCTAGCGGGTGGAGCACAGATACGCAGTATTTT	CASNPSGWSTDTQYF
TRBJ1-6	TRBV19	NA	NA	TGTGCCAGTAGTACGAACCCGATGTACTCACCCCTCCACTTT	CASSTNPMYSPLHF
TRBJ2-2	TRBV12-3/TRBV12-4	NA	many	TGTGCCAGCGCCGGGGATTCGAACACCGGGGAGCTGTTTTTT	CASAGDSNTGELFF
TRBJ2-5	TRBV24-1	TRBD1	NA	TGTGCCACCATGCTTCTGACAGGGGATCCGCTGACCCAGTACTTC	CATMLLTGDPLTQYF
TRBJ2-3	TRBV5-1	TRBD2	many	TGCGCCAGCAGCTCCCGGCGGGGGGGCGCAGATACGCAGTATTTT	CASSSRRGGADTQYF
TRBJ2-7	TRBV5-8	TRBD1	few	TGTGCCAGCAGCCTTCGGACAGGGGCAGGCTACGAGCAGTACTTC	CASSLRTGAGYEQYF
TRBJ2-7	TRBV6-6	NA	few	TGTGCCAGCAGTGGAGGAGGGGGCCCCTATCTCGAGCAGTACTTC	CASSGGGGPYLEQYF
TRBJ1-5	TRBV2	TRBD1	few	TGTGCCAGCTACCCCGGGACAGGGGATTATAGCAATCAGCCCCAGCATTTT	CASYPGTGDYSNQPQHF
TRBJ2-1	TRBV10-2	NA	NA	TGCGCCAGCACCACCCCCGGGGGCCCGAACAATGAGCAGTTCTTC	CASTTPGGPNNEQFF
TRBJ1-5	TRBV19	NA	many	TGTGCCAGTAGATCATATAGTCATCAGCCCCAGCATTTT	CASRSYSHQPQHF
TRBJ1-5	TRBV10-3	NA	NA	TGTGCCATCAGTGAGGGGACGGACAGCAATCAGCCCCAGCATTTT	CAISEGTDSNQPQHF
TRBJ2-5	TRBV11-2	TRBD1	few	TGTGCCAGCAGTCAGGGGGCTGCGTCGGATAGCAAAGAGACCCAGTACTTC	CASSQGAASDSKETQYF